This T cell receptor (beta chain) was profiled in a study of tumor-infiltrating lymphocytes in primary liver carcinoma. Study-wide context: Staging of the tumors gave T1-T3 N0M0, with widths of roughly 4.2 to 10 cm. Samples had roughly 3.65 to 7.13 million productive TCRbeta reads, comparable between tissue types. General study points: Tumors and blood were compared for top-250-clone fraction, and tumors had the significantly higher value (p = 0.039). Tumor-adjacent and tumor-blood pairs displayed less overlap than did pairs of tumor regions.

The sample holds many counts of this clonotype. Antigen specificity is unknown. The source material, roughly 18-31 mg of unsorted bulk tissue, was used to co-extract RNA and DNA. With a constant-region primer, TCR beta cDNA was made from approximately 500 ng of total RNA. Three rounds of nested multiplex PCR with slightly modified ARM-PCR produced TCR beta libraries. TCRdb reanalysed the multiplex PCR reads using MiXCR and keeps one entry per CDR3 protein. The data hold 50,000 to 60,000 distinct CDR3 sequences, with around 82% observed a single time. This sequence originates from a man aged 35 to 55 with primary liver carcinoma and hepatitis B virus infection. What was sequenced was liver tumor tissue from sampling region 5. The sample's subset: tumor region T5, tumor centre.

The CDR3 nucleotides read TGTGCCAGCAGTTTAGGGGGTTTCGACAATGAGCAGTTCTTC. This encodes CASSLGGFDNEQFF. This chain uses TRBV28 with TRBJ2-1; D tentatively fits TRBD1 or TRBD2 (5 bases each). Germline-derived CDR1 and CDR2 are MDHEN and SYDVKM. The CDR3 is 14 amino acids. V dropped 2 bases and J dropped 5 bases, with 10 bases sitting between them. Complete variable domain (other parts from reference TRBV28 and TRBJ2-1): DVKVTQSSRYLVKRTGEKVFLECVQDMDHENMFWYRQDPGLGLRLIYFSYDVKMKEKGDIPEGYSVSREKKERFSLILESASTNQTSMYLCASSLGGFDNEQFFGPGTRLTVL.